Each of the 4 T cell receptor beta chains below was sequenced from the same sample in a study of regulatory T cells in long-lasting Graves disease. In building TCR beta libraries, iRepertoire HTBI primers were used together with Arm-PCR of CDR3 regions. TCRdb re-called the multiplex PCR reads with MiXCR, one entry per CDR3 protein. The top ten hold 40% to 50% of the sample, which has approximately 690,000 distinct CDR3 sequences, 30% seen once. Time point indicated: persistent/refractory GD, antithyroid drugs over 5 years with positive TRAb. RNA isolated from PBMCs was used to make the TCR library. The sequencing used peripheral blood mononuclear cells (PBMCs), collected when the disease was refractory, from a patient treated with antithyroid drugs. The receptors originated from a female donor with Graves disease.

In its sample, this clonotype was seen a few times. The chain joins TRBV6-5 to TRBJ2-5, with 8 bases identical to TRBD2. J was trimmed by 0 bases and V by 0 bases; bases with no gene match: 3. Germline CDR1 MNHEY, CDR2 SVGAGI. This CDR3 has 16 residues. CDR3 residues: CASSYSTSGNQETQYF. In DNA form, the CDR3 reads TGTGCCAGCAGTTACTCAACTAGCGGAAACCAAGAGACCCAGTACTTC.

This chain links TRBV5-1 with TRBJ2-2; 10 bases line up with TRBD2. Trimming took 2 bases from V and 4 from J; bases not matched to a gene: 2. The CDR3 is 15 residues long. Germline V lookup: CDR1 SGHRS, CDR2 YFSETQ. Here the CDR3 reads CASSFLAGGTGELFF. CDR3 DNA sequence: TGCGCCAGCAGCTTTTTAGCGGGAGGCACCGGGGAGCTGTTTTTT. Complete variable domain (other parts from reference TRBV5-1 and TRBJ2-2): KAGVTQTPRYLIKTRGQQVTLSCSPISGHRSVSWYQQTPGQGLQFLFEYFSETQRNKGNFPGRFSGRQFSNSRSEMNVSTLELGDSALYLCASSFLAGGTGELFFGEGSRLTVL.

This clonotype has a handful of counts. The J gene is TRBJ2-7, the V gene TRBV6-2 or TRBV6-3; D call uncertain. CDR1 is MNHEY and CDR2 is SVGEGT in the germline V gene. This CDR3 contains 14 residues. The V end lost 2 bases, the J end lost 3 bases, and 11 bases lay between the germline ends. In DNA form, the CDR3 reads TGTGCCAGCAGTTACGGCAATCCCGACTACGAGCAGTACTTC. This translates into CASSYGNPDYEQYF.

V gene TRBV2 combines with J gene TRBJ2-6; D ambiguous. Germline CDR1 reads SNHLY; CDR2 reads FYNNEI. Trimming cost V 1 base and J 2 bases, with 9 bases left between them. The CDR3 extends over 16 amino acids. Written as DNA, the CDR3 is TGTGCCAGCAGTGAAGTTGGTACACCTGGGGCCAACGTCCTGACTTTC. Its protein product is CASSEVGTPGANVLTF. The full variable domain, its missing parts supplied by reference TRBV2 and TRBJ2-6, is EPEVTQTPSHQVTQMGQEVILRCVPISNHLYFYWYRQILGQKVEFLVSFYNNEISEKSEIFDDQFSVERPDGSNFTLKIRSTKLEDSAMYFCASSEVGTPGANVLTFGAGSRLTVL.